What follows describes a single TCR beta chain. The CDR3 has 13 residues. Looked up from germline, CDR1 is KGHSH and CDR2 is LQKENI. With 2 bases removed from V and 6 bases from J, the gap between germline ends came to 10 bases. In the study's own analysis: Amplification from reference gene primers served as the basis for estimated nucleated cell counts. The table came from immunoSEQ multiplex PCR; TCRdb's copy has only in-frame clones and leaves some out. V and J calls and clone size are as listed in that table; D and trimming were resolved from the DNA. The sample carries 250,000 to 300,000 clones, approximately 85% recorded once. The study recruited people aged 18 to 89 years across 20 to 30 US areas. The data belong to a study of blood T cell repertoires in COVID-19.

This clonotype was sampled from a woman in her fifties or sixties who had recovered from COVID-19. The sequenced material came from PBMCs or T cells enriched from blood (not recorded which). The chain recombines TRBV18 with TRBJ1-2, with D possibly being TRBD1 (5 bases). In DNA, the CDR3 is TGTGCCAGCTCACCATCAGGGAGGGATGGCTACACCTTC. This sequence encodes CASSPSGRDGYTF.